The rows below give T cell receptor beta chains drawn from one sample of a study of blood T cell repertoires in COVID-19. Libraries were prepared by immunoSEQ multiplex PCR; TCRdb keeps only in-frame clonotypes and omits some of them. The sample contains 200,000 to 250,000 clones, about four fifths of which appear only once. Sequenced input: peripheral blood. Receptors were obtained from a woman of 80 years or more with acute or convalescent COVID-19. Both conserved end residues are part of each CDR3.

J gene: TRBJ2-6
V gene: TRBV19
CDR3 protein: CASSFTQGALLGANVLTF

J gene: TRBJ2-7
V gene: TRBV4-1
CDR3 protein: CASSLGTGTYEQYF

J gene: TRBJ1-1
V gene: TRBV28
CDR3 protein: CASRRTRIGDTEAFF

J gene: TRBJ2-1
V gene: TRBV7-2
CDR3 protein: CASSLVITAGGLYNEQFF

J gene: TRBJ2-2
V gene: TRBV10-3
CDR3 protein: CAISDYRAPTGELFF

J gene: TRBJ1-4
V gene: TRBV3-1/TRBV3-2
CDR3 protein: CASSRNPGTVTNEKLFF

J gene: TRBJ1-2
V gene: TRBV19
CDR3 protein: CASGQGNYGYTF

J gene: TRBJ2-7
V gene: TRBV11-3
CDR3 protein: CASSLRLVNEQYF

J gene: TRBJ2-4
V gene: TRBV7-2
CDR3 protein: CASGTSGGFTKNIQYF

J gene: TRBJ1-4
V gene: TRBV4-2
CDR3 protein: CASSQPEDRNELFF

J gene: TRBJ1-2
V gene: TRBV5-1
CDR3 protein: CASSLPQGGYGYTF

J gene: TRBJ1-1
V gene: TRBV19
CDR3 protein: CASIRDRGRGTEAFF

J gene: TRBJ1-1
V gene: TRBV28
CDR3 protein: CASRGTWRGRGTEAFF

J gene: TRBJ1-1
V gene: TRBV19
CDR3 protein: CASRAGVFPEAFF

J gene: TRBJ2-3
V gene: TRBV9
CDR3 protein: CASSHGLVGAPTDTQYF

J gene: TRBJ2-3
V gene: TRBV11-3
CDR3 protein: CASSPGVGRTDTQYF

J gene: TRBJ1-5
V gene: TRBV2
CDR3 protein: CASSLQGGNQPQHF

J gene: TRBJ2-2
V gene: TRBV7-9
CDR3 protein: CASSLTTQRNTGELFF

J gene: TRBJ1-2
V gene: TRBV5-4
CDR3 protein: CASSPDRKAAGTF

J gene: TRBJ1-5
V gene: TRBV19
CDR3 protein: CASSSQGVTDGYSNQPQHF

J gene: TRBJ2-1
V gene: TRBV11-3
CDR3 protein: CASSLAPGGPEQFF

J gene: TRBJ2-7
V gene: TRBV4-2
CDR3 protein: CASSQDTEAGEYEQYF

J gene: TRBJ2-2
V gene: TRBV7-3
CDR3 protein: CASSPIVAPRRGAGGELFF

J gene: TRBJ2-5
V gene: TRBV19
CDR3 protein: CASSQQGVETQYF

J gene: TRBJ2-3
V gene: TRBV27
CDR3 protein: CASSLTAGGSHTDTQYF

J gene: TRBJ1-2
V gene: TRBV12-5
CDR3 protein: CASGPWPFSQGGYGYTF

J gene: TRBJ2-7
V gene: TRBV5-6
CDR3 protein: CASSPMRRGGTSGDYEQYF

J gene: TRBJ2-7
V gene: TRBV7-9
CDR3 protein: CASSLTGGTYEQYF

J gene: TRBJ2-7
V gene: TRBV28
CDR3 protein: CASSLAGISYEQYF

J gene: TRBJ1-1
V gene: TRBV3-1/TRBV3-2
CDR3 protein: CASSTIGQGKAFF

J gene: TRBJ2-7
V gene: TRBV6-1
CDR3 protein: CASSEAAGGAHEQYF

J gene: TRBJ2-2
V gene: TRBV18
CDR3 protein: CASSTGQGNTGELFF

J gene: TRBJ2-3
V gene: TRBV3-1/TRBV3-2
CDR3 protein: CASSPGQGEGTQYF

J gene: TRBJ2-7
V gene: TRBV7-2
CDR3 protein: CASSLARQTYEQYF

J gene: TRBJ1-2
V gene: TRBV7-2
CDR3 protein: CASSAGQAYGYTF

J gene: TRBJ1-4
V gene: TRBV19
CDR3 protein: CASSIGVTNEKLFF

J gene: TRBJ1-2
V gene: TRBV19
CDR3 protein: CASSIDSSLSGGYTF

J gene: TRBJ2-5
V gene: TRBV6-5
CDR3 protein: CASTRDRTQETQYF

J gene: TRBJ1-1
V gene: TRBV6-4
CDR3 protein: CASSELPGTEAFF

J gene: TRBJ1-1
V gene: TRBV3-1/TRBV3-2
CDR3 protein: CASSQSGAEAFF

J gene: TRBJ1-6
V gene: TRBV7-8
CDR3 protein: CASSLRQTTNSPLHF